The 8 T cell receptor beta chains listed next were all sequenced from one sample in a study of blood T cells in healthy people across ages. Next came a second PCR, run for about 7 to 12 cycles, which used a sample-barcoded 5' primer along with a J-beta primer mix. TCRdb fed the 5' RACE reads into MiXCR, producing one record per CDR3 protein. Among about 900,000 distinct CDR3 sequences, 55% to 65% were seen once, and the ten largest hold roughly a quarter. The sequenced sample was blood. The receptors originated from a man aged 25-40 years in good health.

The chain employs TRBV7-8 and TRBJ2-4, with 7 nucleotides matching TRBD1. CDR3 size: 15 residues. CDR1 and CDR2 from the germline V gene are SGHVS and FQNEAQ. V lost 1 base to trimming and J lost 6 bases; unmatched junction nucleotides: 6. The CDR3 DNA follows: TGTGCCAGCAGCTTAGGGGGGAACAGGGGAAACATTCAGTACTTC. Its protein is CASSLGGNRGNIQYF.

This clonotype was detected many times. CDR3 in amino acids: CASTVRAVTDTQYF. DNA for the CDR3: TGTGCCAGCACGGTACGAGCCGTGACAGATACGCAGTATTTT. V and J are TRBV2 and TRBJ2-3; no firm D call. The CDR3 is 14 residues long. Germline loops: CDR1 SNHLY, CDR2 FYNNEI. V lost 7 bases and J lost 3, with 14 bases in between.

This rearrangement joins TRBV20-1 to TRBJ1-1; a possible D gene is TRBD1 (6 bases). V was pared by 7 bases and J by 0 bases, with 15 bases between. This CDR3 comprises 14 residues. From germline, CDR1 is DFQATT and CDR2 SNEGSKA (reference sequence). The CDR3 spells CSGGGGTMNTEAFF. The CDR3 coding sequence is TGCAGTGGTGGTGGCGGGACAATGAACACTGAAGCTTTCTTT.

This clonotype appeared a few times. The CDR3 coding sequence is TGCGCCAGCAGCCAAGATCGTTTCCGTTTCGGGGAGACCCAGTACTTC. It specifies CASSQDRFRFGETQYF. The gene calls are TRBV4-3 and TRBJ2-4; no clear D gene. The end of the DNA aligns better with TRBJ2-5, so the J call may be wrong. CDR1 LGHNA and CDR2 YSLEER come from the germline V gene. CDR3 length: 16 residues.

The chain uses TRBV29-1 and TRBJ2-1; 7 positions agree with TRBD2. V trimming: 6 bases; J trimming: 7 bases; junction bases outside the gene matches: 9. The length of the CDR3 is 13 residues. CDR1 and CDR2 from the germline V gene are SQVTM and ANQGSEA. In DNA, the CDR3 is TGCAGCGTACGGAGCGGGGAATTGAATGAGCAGTTCTTC. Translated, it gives CSVRSGELNEQFF.

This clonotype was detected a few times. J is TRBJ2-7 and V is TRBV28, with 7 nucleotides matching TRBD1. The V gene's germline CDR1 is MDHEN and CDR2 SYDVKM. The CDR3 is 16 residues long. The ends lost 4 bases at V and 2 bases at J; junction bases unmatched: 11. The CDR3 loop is CASSSRAAGGPYEQYF. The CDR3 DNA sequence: TGTGCCAGCAGTTCTCGGGCGGCAGGGGGTCCCTACGAGCAGTACTTC.

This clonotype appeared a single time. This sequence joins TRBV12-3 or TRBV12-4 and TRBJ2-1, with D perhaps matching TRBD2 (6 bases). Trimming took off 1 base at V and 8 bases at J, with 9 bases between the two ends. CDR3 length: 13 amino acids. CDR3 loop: CASSLDWGDEQFF. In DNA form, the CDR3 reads TGTGCCAGCAGTTTAGACTGGGGGGATGAGCAGTTCTTC.

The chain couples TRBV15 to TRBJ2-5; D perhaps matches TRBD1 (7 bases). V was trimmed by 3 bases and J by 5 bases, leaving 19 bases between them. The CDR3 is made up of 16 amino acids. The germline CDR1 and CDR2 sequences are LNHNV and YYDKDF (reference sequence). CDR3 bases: TGTGCCACCAGCAGCATCGGGACAGCCAGCGGGGAGACCCAGTACTTC. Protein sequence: CATSSIGTASGETQYF.